A single sample is the source of the 32 T cell receptor beta chains below, sequenced in a study of response to subunit inactivated influenza vaccine. A single record per CDR3 protein comes from TCRdb applying MiXCR to the RT-PCR reads. The data show some 800,000 distinct CDR3 sequences, over 20% seen once. The specimen comprised PBMCs from blood, sampled 5 days after vaccination. The receptors here all came from a man in his fifties who received an inactivated influenza vaccine.

The V and J genes are TRBV24-1 and TRBJ2-1; TRBD2 agrees at 14 bases. V was pared by 6 bases and J by 9 bases, with 3 bases of the junction left unmatched. CDR3 length: 14 residues. Germline V lookup: CDR1 KGHDR, CDR2 SFDVKD. The CDR3 DNA follows: TGTGCCACCAGTCGACTAGCGGGAGGGGGTGAGCAGTTCTTC. This translates into CATSRLAGGGEQFF.

This rearrangement joins TRBV20-1 to TRBJ2-5; D might be TRBD1 (5 bases). Trimming cost V 2 bases and J 6 bases, with 10 bases left between them. Looked up from germline, CDR1 is DFQATT and CDR2 is SNEGSKA (reference sequence). The CDR3 is made up of 12 amino acids. The CDR3, as DNA: TGCAGTGCTAGACCAGGGCTGCAGACCCAGTACTTC. This sequence encodes CSARPGLQTQYF.

The chain recombines TRBV12-3 or TRBV12-4 with TRBJ2-7; TRBD2 aligns across 7 bases. Germline trimming cut 6 bases from V and 4 bases from J; bases unmatched to any gene: 12. CDR3 size: 15 residues. CDR3 in amino acids: CASSPPDGGKYEQYF. The CDR3 nucleotides read TGTGCCAGCAGCCCACCGGACGGGGGGAAGTACGAGCAGTACTTC.

The rearrangement links TRBV25-1 to TRBJ2-3, with 10 nucleotides matching TRBD2. Germline loops: CDR1 MGHDK, CDR2 SYGVNS. The CDR3 covers 21 residues. V gave up 0 bases and J gave up 4 bases; unmatched junction bases: 19. CDR3 sequence: CASSEYPGGVKAGGRADTQYF. In DNA, the CDR3 is TGTGCCAGCAGTGAATACCCCGGGGGGGTCAAAGCGGGAGGGCGCGCAGATACGCAGTATTTT.

The rearrangement joins TRBV29-1 to TRBJ2-7, with 10 bases lining up with TRBD1. CDR1 SQVTM and CDR2 ANQGSEA come from the germline V gene. After removal of 1 base from V and 5 bases from J, the junction contained 5 bases not matched to a gene. The CDR3 is made up of 14 amino acids. CDR3 protein: CSVEGQGAVNEQYF. The CDR3 DNA reads as TGCAGCGTTGAAGGACAGGGGGCTGTCAACGAGCAGTACTTC.

This clonotype has a count of ten or more. V usage is TRBV6-5 and J usage is TRBJ2-3; a weak D match, TRBD2 (6 bases). Trimming took off 6 bases at V and 6 bases at J, with 22 bases between the two ends. This CDR3 has 16 amino acids. Looked up from germline, CDR1 is MNHEY and CDR2 is SVGAGI. CDR3 nucleotide sequence: TGTGCCAGCAGCCACTCGGGACTTGCGGGATCGGATACGCAGTATTTT. Amino acid sequence: CASSHSGLAGSDTQYF.

This clonotype has only a few counts. V and J are TRBV7-2 and TRBJ1-5, with D perhaps TRBD1 (5 bases). V was shortened by 11 bases and J by 6 bases, with 17 bases between the two germline ends. The V gene's germline CDR1 is SGHTA and CDR2 FQGNSA. The CDR3 sequence is 13 residues long. DNA of the CDR3: TGTGCCGGATCGCAGGGACTCGGTCAGCCCCAGCATTTT. Protein sequence: CAGSQGLGQPQHF.

This clonotype was found a few times. The rearrangement links TRBV11-2 to TRBJ1-4; TRBD1 matches at 7 bases. Trimming took 5 bases from V and 8 from J; bases not matched to a gene: 11. Germline V gives CDR1 SGHAT, CDR2 FQNNGV. This CDR3 has 15 residues. CDR3 loop: CASSESPGTAEKLFF. The CDR3 nucleotides read TGTGCCAGCAGCGAATCGCCCGGGACAGCGGAAAAACTGTTTTTT.

This clonotype was counted only a few times. The chain combines TRBV6-5 with TRBJ2-5; D possibly corresponds to TRBD1 (6 bases). Deletions cut 7 bases from V and 5 bases from J, with 17 bases between. The length of the CDR3 is 14 residues. Germline-derived CDR1 and CDR2 are MNHEY and SVGAGI. CDR3 coding DNA: TGTGCCAGCACTCACTTGGGGGCGCGGGAGACCCAGTACTTC. Protein product: CASTHLGARETQYF.

The chain carries TRBV7-9 and TRBJ2-5; 7 nucleotides match TRBD1. Germline CDR1 SEHNR, CDR2 FQNEAQ (reference sequence). This CDR3 has 15 amino acids. V was pared by 4 bases and J by 5 bases, with 10 bases of the junction left unmatched. The CDR3: CASSSPGTAVETQYF. The DNA of the CDR3 is TGTGCCAGCAGCTCCCCCGGGACAGCCGTCGAGACCCAGTACTTC.

The V call is TRBV6-4, the J call TRBJ2-3; the D gene is possibly TRBD2 (7 bases). CDR1 is MRHNA and CDR2 is SNTAGT in the germline V gene. The CDR3 totals 15 residues. V was shortened by 0 bases and J by 3 bases, with 10 bases between the two germline ends. The chain's CDR3 is CASSDSGGETDTQYF. Here the CDR3 DNA reads TGTGCCAGCAGTGACTCAGGGGGGGAAACAGATACGCAGTATTTT.

A few counts support this clonotype. The V and J genes are TRBV7-6 and TRBJ1-4, with D unclear. The V end was cut by 5 bases, the J end by 6 bases, with 16 bases between. The CDR3 is made up of 15 amino acids. The germline CDR1 and CDR2 sequences are SGHVS and FNYEAQ. CDR3 protein: CASSEGGLGHEKLFF. The DNA for the CDR3 is TGTGCCAGCAGCGAAGGCGGGCTGGGCCATGAAAAACTGTTTTTT.

The V gene is TRBV5-5, the J gene TRBJ2-3; D may match TRBD1 or TRBD2 (5 bases each). Trimming shortened V by 3 bases and J by 0 bases, and 14 bases separated the two germline ends. CDR1 SGHKS and CDR2 YYEKEE come from the germline V gene (reference sequence). The CDR3 is made up of 16 amino acids. The CDR3 loop is CASSWGPSPSTDTQYF. The CDR3 bases are TGTGCCAGCAGCTGGGGACCCAGCCCTAGCACAGATACGCAGTATTTT.

This rearrangement joins TRBV28 to TRBJ2-7; 7 nucleotides match TRBD1. This CDR3 contains 12 residues. Germline CDR1 reads MDHEN; CDR2 reads SYDVKM. The trim removed 6 bases at V and 7 bases at J, leaving 6 bases unmatched. The CDR3 loop reads CASRTSTGEQYF. The CDR3, as DNA: TGTGCCAGCAGAACATCGACAGGGGAGCAGTACTTC.

Only a few counts were recorded for this clonotype. The J gene is TRBJ1-5, the V gene TRBV20-1; 7 positions agree with TRBD1. CDR3 size: 15 residues. The trim removed 4 bases at V and 5 bases at J, leaving 11 bases unmatched. Germline CDR1 is DFQATT and CDR2 is SNEGSKA (reference sequence). CDR3 nucleotide sequence: TGCAGTGCTACGGACCCTAACAGGGGATATCAGCCCCAGCATTTT. Residues: CSATDPNRGYQPQHF.

The gene calls are TRBV7-8 and TRBJ2-1; no firm D call. Germline loops: CDR1 SGHVS, CDR2 FQNEAQ. The CDR3 covers 14 residues. V shed 0 bases and J shed 9 bases, with 12 bases lying between them. Here the CDR3 DNA reads TGTGCCAGCAGCTTAGCGGTGGTAGCTGGTGAGCAGTTCTTC. This sequence encodes CASSLAVVAGEQFF.

V gene TRBV15 combines with J gene TRBJ2-3; D not certain. Trimming left V 4 bases short and J 11 bases short, with 16 bases between. The CDR3 length is 13 residues. The germline gives CDR1 LNHNV, CDR2 YYDKDF (reference sequence). This CDR3 reads CATSTRPKERQYF. Here the CDR3 DNA reads TGTGCCACCAGCACTCGCCCGAAAGAAAGGCAGTATTTT. Looking up the rest from reference TRBV15 and TRBJ2-3 gives the full variable domain: DAMVIQNPRYQVTQFGKPVTLSCSQTLNHNVMYWYQQKSSQAPKLLFHYYDKDFNNEADTPDNFQSRRPNTSFCFLDIRSPGLGDTAMYLCATSTRPKERQYFGPGTRLTVL.

This rearrangement joins TRBV20-1 to TRBJ2-1; 9 positions agree with TRBD1. The CDR3 has 16 amino acids. The V and J ends lost 0 bases and 4 bases, in that order; junction bases with no gene match: 7. Germline CDR1 is DFQATT and CDR2 is SNEGSKA (reference sequence). The CDR3 DNA reads TGCAGTGCTAGAGATCTGGACAGGGGTTATTACAATGAGCAGTTCTTC. It translates to CSARDLDRGYYNEQFF.

The genes are TRBV5-1 and TRBJ2-1, with 9 bases identical to TRBD2. Losses at the gene ends were 2 bases for V and 5 bases for J; bases not matched to a gene: 5. CDR1 and CDR2 from the germline V gene are SGHRS and YFSETQ. The CDR3 runs 15 residues. CDR3 residues: CASSFLAGTNNEQFF. The CDR3, as DNA: TGCGCCAGCAGCTTTCTAGCGGGGACGAACAATGAGCAGTTCTTC.

V gene TRBV9 combines with J gene TRBJ2-3; D not resolved. The germline gives CDR1 SGDLS, CDR2 YYNGEE. The CDR3 sequence is 14 residues long. Trimming shortened V by 1 base and J by 2 bases, and 8 bases separated the two germline ends. The CDR3 region is CASSVRHHTDTQYF. The DNA of the CDR3 is TGTGCCAGCAGCGTAAGGCACCACACAGATACGCAGTATTTT.

This clonotype has just one count. CDR3 sequence (DNA): TGTGCCTGGAGTAAGGGGGCATACGAGCAGTACTTC. Residues: CAWSKGAYEQYF. The chain recombines TRBV30 with TRBJ2-7; TRBD1 matches at 7 bases. V lost 2 bases, J lost 4 bases, and 2 bases stayed unmatched. The length of the CDR3 is 12 residues. Germline CDR1 GTSNPN, CDR2 SVGIG (reference sequence).

The sample holds a few counts of this clonotype. The chain is built from TRBV21-1 and TRBJ2-5; the table's D call, TRBD2, was not checked against the DNA. TRBV21-1 corresponds to a pseudogene. The CDR3 is 15 amino acids. The DNA for the CDR3 is TGTGCCCCCTATTCGGAGGCCCACCCTCGAGAGACCCAGTACTTC. Residues: CAPYSEAHPRETQYF.

The chain uses TRBV2 and TRBJ2-1; the D call may be TRBD1 or TRBD2 (5 bases each). Germline V CDR1 and CDR2: SNHLY, FYNNEI. The ends were cut back, 9 bases at V and 4 bases at J, with 16 bases in the middle. The CDR3 is 14 amino acids. CDR3 protein: CASLALGPYNEQFF. The CDR3 coding sequence is TGTGCCAGTCTCGCCCTGGGACCATACAATGAGCAGTTCTTC.

This clonotype showed up just a few times. The chain couples TRBV20-1 to TRBJ1-6; D perhaps matches TRBD1 (6 bases). Germline loops: CDR1 DFQATT, CDR2 SNEGSKA (reference sequence). The ends were cut back, 0 bases at V and 10 bases at J, with 19 bases in the middle. The CDR3 covers 16 residues. The CDR3 reads CSARDQIRVGGSPLHF. The CDR3 DNA reads as TGCAGTGCTAGAGATCAGATCAGGGTAGGGGGGTCACCCCTCCACTTT.

This clonotype was detected a few times. The chain couples TRBV12-3 or TRBV12-4 to TRBJ2-2, with D possibly being TRBD2 (5 bases). V was shortened by 1 base and J by 7 bases, with 10 bases between the two germline ends. The CDR3 loop spans 14 amino acids. The CDR3 protein is CASSLVRDIGELFF. The CDR3 DNA is TGTGCCAGCAGTTTAGTTCGGGATATCGGGGAGCTGTTTTTT.

This sequence joins TRBV6-1 and TRBJ2-7; the D is unclear. This CDR3 region has 13 residues. Looked up from germline, CDR1 is MNHNS and CDR2 is SASEGT. Between the trimmed V and J ends, which lost 5 bases and 2 bases, there was a span of 10 bases. DNA for the CDR3: TGTGCCAGCAGTCGGGCGGCCGCCTACGAGCAGTACTTC. Protein: CASSRAAAYEQYF.

Only a few counts were recorded for this clonotype. The rearrangement links TRBV20-1 to TRBJ2-7; maybe TRBD1 (6 bases). The CDR3 sequence is 14 residues long. Trimming removed 4 bases at V and 3 bases at J, with 16 bases between. From germline, CDR1 is DFQATT and CDR2 SNEGSKA (reference sequence). CDR3 in amino acids: CSATLSGHLYEQYF. CDR3 DNA sequence: TGCAGTGCTACCCTTTCGGGACATCTCTACGAGCAGTACTTC.

This chain connects TRBV27 to TRBJ1-5, with D tentatively TRBD1 (5 bases). In germline, CDR1 is MNHEY, CDR2 SMNVEV (reference sequence). The CDR3 contains 15 residues. Trimming stripped 5 bases from V and 7 bases from J, with 18 bases between. CDR3 protein: CASSPRRGVEQPQHF. For the CDR3, the DNA is TGTGCCAGCAGTCCACGTCGGGGGGTAGAACAGCCCCAGCATTTT.

This clonotype was counted a few times. The rearrangement links TRBV24-1 to TRBJ2-7, with 9 bases fitting TRBD2. Germline-derived CDR1 and CDR2 are KGHDR and SFDVKD. This CDR3 has 15 amino acids. The V gene end was trimmed by 3 bases and the J gene end by 3 bases; junction bases not matched to a gene: 5. Here the CDR3 reads CATSDPRRGGYEQYF. DNA of the CDR3: TGTGCCACCAGTGATCCCAGGCGGGGGGGCTACGAGCAGTACTTC.

This clonotype has at least ten counts. The rearrangement links TRBV29-1 to TRBJ2-7; 10 bases align to TRBD2. J lost 3 bases, V lost 6 bases, and 5 bases had no gene match. Germline assignment: CDR1 SQVTM and CDR2 ANQGSEA. This CDR3 has 13 amino acids. The CDR3 region has the DNA TGCAGCGTCGGGACTAGCGTCGGCTACGAGCAGTACTTC. Translated: CSVGTSVGYEQYF.

The rearrangement uses TRBV6-2 or TRBV6-3 and TRBJ2-7, with 10 positions matching TRBD1. Germline lookup yields CDR1 MNHEY and CDR2 SVGEGT. J gave up 6 bases and V 6 bases, and 11 bases lay outside the gene matches. CDR3 length: 15 amino acids. The CDR3 spells CASSVGTGASREQYF. DNA for the CDR3: TGTGCCAGCAGCGTCGGGACAGGGGCTTCACGCGAGCAGTACTTC.

The chain couples TRBV11-3 to TRBJ2-1; 14 bases fit TRBD2. In germline, CDR1 is SGHNT, CDR2 YENEEA. V lost 4 bases and J lost 1; bases outside the gene matches: 15. The CDR3 consists of 21 residues. The DNA for the CDR3 is TGTGCCAGCAGCTCCCCAAGGCCGGGGACTAGCGGGAGATGGTCCTACAATGAGCAGTTCTTC. This sequence encodes CASSSPRPGTSGRWSYNEQFF.